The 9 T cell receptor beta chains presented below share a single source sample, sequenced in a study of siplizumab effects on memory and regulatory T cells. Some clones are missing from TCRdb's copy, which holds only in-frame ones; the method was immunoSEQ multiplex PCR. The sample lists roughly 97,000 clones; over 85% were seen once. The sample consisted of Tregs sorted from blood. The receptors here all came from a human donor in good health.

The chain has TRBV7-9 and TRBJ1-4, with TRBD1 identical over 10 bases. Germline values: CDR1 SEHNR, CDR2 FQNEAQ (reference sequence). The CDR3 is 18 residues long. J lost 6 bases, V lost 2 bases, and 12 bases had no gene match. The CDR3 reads CASSLRQGASGVDEKLFF. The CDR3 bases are TGTGCCAGCAGCTTAAGACAGGGGGCGAGCGGTGTTGATGAAAAACTGTTTTTT.

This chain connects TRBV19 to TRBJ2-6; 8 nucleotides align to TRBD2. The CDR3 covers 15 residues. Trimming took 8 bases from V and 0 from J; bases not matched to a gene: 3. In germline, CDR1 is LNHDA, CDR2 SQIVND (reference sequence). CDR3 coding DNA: TGTGCCAGTGGACGGGGGGGCTCTGGGGCCAACGTCCTGACTTTC. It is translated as CASGRGGSGANVLTF.

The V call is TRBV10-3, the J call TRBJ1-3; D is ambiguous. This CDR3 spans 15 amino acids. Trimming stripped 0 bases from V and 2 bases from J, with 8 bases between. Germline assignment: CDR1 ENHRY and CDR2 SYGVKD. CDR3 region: CAISESWTTGNTIYF. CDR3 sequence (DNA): TGTGCCATCAGTGAGTCCTGGACTACTGGAAACACCATATATTTT.

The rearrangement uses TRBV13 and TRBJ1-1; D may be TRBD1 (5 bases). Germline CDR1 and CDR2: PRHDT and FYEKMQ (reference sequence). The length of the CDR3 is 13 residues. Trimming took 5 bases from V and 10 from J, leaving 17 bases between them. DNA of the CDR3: TGTGCCAGCAGCAACGGACACCCTACCACAGCTTTCTTT. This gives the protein CASSNGHPTTAFF.

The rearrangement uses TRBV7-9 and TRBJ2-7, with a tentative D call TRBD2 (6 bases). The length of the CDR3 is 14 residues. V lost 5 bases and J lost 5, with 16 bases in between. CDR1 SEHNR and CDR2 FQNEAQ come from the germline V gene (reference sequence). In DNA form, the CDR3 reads TGTGCCAGCAGCGCCGGCCGGGGGTTCGACGAGCAGTACTTC. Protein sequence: CASSAGRGFDEQYF. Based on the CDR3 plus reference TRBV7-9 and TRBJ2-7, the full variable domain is DTGVSQNPRHKITKRGQNVTFRCDPISEHNRLYWYRQTLGQGPEFLTYFQNEAQLEKSRLLSDRFSAERPKGSFSTLEIQRTEQGDSAMYLCASSAGRGFDEQYFGPGTRLTVT.

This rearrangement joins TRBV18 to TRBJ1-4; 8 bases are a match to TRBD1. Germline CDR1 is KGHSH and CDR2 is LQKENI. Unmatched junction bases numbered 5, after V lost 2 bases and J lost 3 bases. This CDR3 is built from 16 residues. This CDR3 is CASSPVTGVSNEKLFF. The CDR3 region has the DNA TGTGCCAGCTCACCAGTGACAGGGGTATCTAATGAAAAACTGTTTTTT. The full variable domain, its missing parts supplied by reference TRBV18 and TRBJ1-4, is NAGVMQNPRHLVRRRGQEARLRCSPMKGHSHVYWYRQLPEEGLKFMVYLQKENIIDESGMPKERFSAEFPKEGPSILRIQQVVRGDSAAYFCASSPVTGVSNEKLFFGSGTQLSVL.

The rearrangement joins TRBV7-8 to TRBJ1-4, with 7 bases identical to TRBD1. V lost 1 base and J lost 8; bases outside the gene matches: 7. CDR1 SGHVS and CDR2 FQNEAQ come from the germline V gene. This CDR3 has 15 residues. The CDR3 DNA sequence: TGTGCCAGCAGCTTAGGAGCAGGGGGTAGCGAAAAACTGTTTTTT. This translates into CASSLGAGGSEKLFF.

In DNA, the CDR3 is TGTGGGGGAGGGGGCCCACAGAACACTGAAGCTTTCTTT. Translation gives CGGGGPQNTEAFF. The V and J genes are TRBV21-1 and TRBJ1-1. TRBV21-1 constitutes a pseudogene. The CDR3 runs to 13 residues.

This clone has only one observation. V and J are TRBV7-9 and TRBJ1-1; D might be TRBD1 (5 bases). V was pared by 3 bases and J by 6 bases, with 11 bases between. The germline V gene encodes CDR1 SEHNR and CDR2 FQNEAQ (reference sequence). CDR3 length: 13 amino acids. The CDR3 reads CASSFGGGAEAFF. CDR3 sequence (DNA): TGTGCCAGCAGCTTCGGTGGGGGGGCTGAAGCTTTCTTT.